Reported below is one TCR beta chain. Sequencing relied on a cDNA template that was reverse transcribed from extracted RNA. Clones were sequenced by immunoSEQ multiplex PCR, and TCRdb holds only the in-frame ones, with some missing. In the table there are about 180,000 clones, approximately 49% of which are singletons. From germline, CDR1 is SGHRS and CDR2 YFSETQ. There are 15 residues in the CDR3. V gave up 0 bases and J gave up 0 bases, with 9 bases separating them. This entry belongs to a study of CD8+ T cells in alopecia areata. About the study: Each of the treated patients was given oral tofacitinib, 5 to 10 mg twice daily, for moderate-to-severe alopecia areata. The investigators scored severity in treated patients by the percentage of affected scalp area.

The treatment is: oral pan-JAK inhibitor, 5-10 mg twice daily. Sequencing was performed on CD8+ T cells sorted from blood, taken at week 52, from a patient treated with tofacitinib. The TCR sequence derives from a human donor with alopecia areata. The chain links TRBV5-1 to TRBJ1-2; D gene unclear. The CDR3 sequence: CASSLEPGTNYGYTF. The CDR3 coding sequence is TGCGCCAGCAGCTTGGAGCCGGGGACTAACTATGGCTACACCTTC.